This record covers a single T cell receptor beta chain. The antigen is not known. The sample is drawn from a study of Tregs in tolerant kidney transplant recipients. Broader study findings: Biological reproducibility was not directly addressed, but technical replication error appeared minimal. For some patients, primers changed over time, blocking nucleotide-level comparison.

CD4+CD25+CD127- Tregs, CD4+CD25- non-Tregs, CD4 and CD8 cells were sorted. The CDR3 length is 17 residues. Per germline, CDR1 MNHEY and CDR2 SMNVEV (reference sequence). V gave up 6 bases and J gave up 5 bases; unmatched junction bases: 13. Assay used: immunoSEQ multiplex PCR; TCRdb lists only in-frame clones, some missing. The repertoire has roughly 80,000 clones, less than 95% of them found once; the top ten carry 0.34%. The chain recombines TRBV27 with TRBJ2-1, with 10 bases that match TRBD1. The TCR sequence derives from a human donor who received a combined kidney and bone marrow transplant. The material was Tregs from blood, obtained before the transplant. The CDR3 protein is CASRPGQGIPKDNEQFF. DNA of the CDR3: TGTGCCAGCAGACCGGGACAGGGGATCCCCAAGGACAATGAGCAGTTCTTC.